Listed below are T cell receptor beta chains from one sample, sequenced in a study of T cell responses to AZD1222 COVID-19 vaccine. The protocol was immunoSEQ multiplex PCR, while the TCRdb copy is restricted to in-frame clones and leaves out a portion. Of approximately 110,000 clones in the sample, about 85% were seen once. The sequencing used peripheral blood, collected on day 0 of AZD1222 vaccination. The origin of the receptors is an adult in good health. Both conserved end residues are part of each CDR3. A D gene is named only where the DNA matches it firmly. A clone size is listed for some rows: how often the clone was seen (once, few, many), or a class if it is expanded.

NA	NA	TRBV21-1	TRBJ2-7	TGTGCCAGCCGAGACGGACTAGCGGGGGGGAATAGCTCCTACGAGCAGTACTTC	CASRDGLAGGNSSYEQYF
NA	NA	TRBV5-4	TRBJ1-4	TGTGCCAGCAGTTACGGGGAAAAACTGTTTTTT	CASSYGEKLFF
TRBD1	NA	TRBV7-9	TRBJ2-3	TGTGCCAGCAGCCGACGGACAGGGTTATCAGATACGCAGTATTTT	CASSRRTGLSDTQYF
NA	NA	TRBV2	TRBJ2-6	TGTGCCAGCAGTCCCCGTTCCCCCTCTGGGGCCAACGTCCTGACTTTC	CASSPRSPSGANVLTF
NA	NA	TRBV28	TRBJ1-2	TGTGCCAGCAGTTTATGGGGCGGTGGGGCTGGGGGCTACACCTTC	CASSLWGGGAGGYTF
TRBD1	NA	TRBV4-1	TRBJ1-4	TGCGCCAGCAGCACCGATGACAGGGGCCGCCCTCATGAAAAACTGTTTTTT	CASSTDDRGRPHEKLFF
NA	NA	TRBV10-2	TRBJ2-1	TGCGCCAGCAGTGAGTTGGGTGGGGGCAAGAATGAGCAGTTCTTC	CASSELGGGKNEQFF
TRBD2	NA	TRBV10-3	TRBJ2-7	TGTGCCAGCCTCCGGGACTACACCTACGAGCAGTACTTC	CASLRDYTYEQYF
NA	NA	TRBV3-1/TRBV3-2	TRBJ1-3	TGTGCCAGCAGCCCCTCCGGGTCCCGGGTCTCTGGAAACACCATATATTTT	CASSPSGSRVSGNTIYF
NA	NA	TRBV15	TRBJ2-1	TGTGCCACCAGCAGAGATCTGCGGGGGCCCCCCAATGAGCAGTTCTTC	CATSRDLRGPPNEQFF
NA	NA	TRBV10-3	TRBJ2-2	TGTGCCATCAACGACAGGCGAACCGGGGAGCTGTTTTTT	CAINDRRTGELFF
NA	NA	TRBV28	TRBJ1-2	TGTGCCGGCGGGAGGCCCTTCGGCGGCTATGGCTACACCTTC	CAGGRPFGGYGYTF
NA	NA	TRBV28	TRBJ1-5	TGTGCCAGCAGTACCTCCGGGGTTGGCAATCAGCCCCAGCATTTT	CASSTSGVGNQPQHF
NA	NA	TRBV4-1	TRBJ2-7	TGCGCCAGCAGCCCCTTCGGGGGGGGGACAGCCTACGAGCAGTACTTC	CASSPFGGGTAYEQYF
TRBD1	NA	TRBV29-1	TRBJ2-3	TGCAGCGTGGGGGGACAGGTCCGCACAGATACGCAGTATTTT	CSVGGQVRTDTQYF
NA	NA	TRBV7-2	TRBJ2-5	TGTGCCAGCAGCTTAGATTGGGGAAGGCAAGAGACCCAGTACTTC	CASSLDWGRQETQYF
NA	NA	TRBV6-2/TRBV6-3	TRBJ2-5	TGTGCCAGCTGCCTGGGGAGTATTGAGACCCAGTACTTC	CASCLGSIETQYF
NA	NA	TRBV5-1	TRBJ2-1	TGCGCCAGCAGCTTCGAAGGGCCGTCCTACAATGAGCAGTTCTTC	CASSFEGPSYNEQFF
TRBD1	NA	TRBV5-6	TRBJ1-1	TGTGCCAGCAGCTTCCGACAGGGGAACACTGAAGCTTTCTTT	CASSFRQGNTEAFF
NA	NA	TRBV30	TRBJ1-1	TGTGCCTGGAGTGTACGCGGGTGGGCTTTCTTT	CAWSVRGWAFF
NA	NA	TRBV7-2	TRBJ2-7	TGTGCCAGCAGCTTAAAAGGGTTTGGCGGGCAGTACTTC	CASSLKGFGGQYF
NA	NA	TRBV28	TRBJ2-7	TGTGCCAGCAGTTTGAAAGAGCAGTACTTC	CASSLKEQYF
NA	NA	TRBV7-6	TRBJ2-2	TGTGCCAGCAGCCCGCGTGATGGACATAGCCCCGGGGAGCTGTTTTTT	CASSPRDGHSPGELFF
NA	NA	TRBV5-8	TRBJ2-7	TGTGCCAGCAGCTTTGGCGGCTCTATCTACGAGCAGTACTTC	CASSFGGSIYEQYF
TRBD1	NA	TRBV12-5	TRBJ2-2	TGTGCTAGTGGTTTGCTCCGGGACAGGGGGACCGGGGAGCTGTTTTTT	CASGLLRDRGTGELFF
TRBD1	NA	TRBV12-3/TRBV12-4	TRBJ1-1	TGTGCCAGCAGTTCAGACAGGGGGCTACGAGCTTTCTTT	CASSSDRGLRAFF
NA	once	TRBV5-1	TRBJ2-1	TGCGCCAGCAGTTCGGTCGGTTCGGGGGTAACCTACAATGAGCAGTTCTTC	CASSSVGSGVTYNEQFF
NA	NA	TRBV11-3	TRBJ2-7	TGTGCCAGCAGCCTGTTGGACTACGAGCAGTACTTC	CASSLLDYEQYF
NA	NA	TRBV12-3/TRBV12-4	TRBJ1-2	TGTGCCAGCAGCCCGCGGATAGCCTTCGGCTACACCTTC	CASSPRIAFGYTF
NA	NA	TRBV4-2	TRBJ2-7	TGTGCCAGCAGCCAAGATTACAACCGCCAGAACTCCTACGAGCAGTACTTC	CASSQDYNRQNSYEQYF
NA	NA	TRBV5-1	TRBJ1-1	TGCGCCAGCAGCTCCCTAAGAGATATCGCTTTCTTT	CASSSLRDIAFF
NA	NA	TRBV20-1	TRBJ2-7	TGCAGTGCTAGTCCGTCCCCCGAGCAGTACTTC	CSASPSPEQYF
NA	few	TRBV19	TRBJ1-1	TGTGCCAGTATTTACAGGAACACTGAAGCTTTCTTT	CASIYRNTEAFF
NA	NA	TRBV27	TRBJ1-5	TGTGCCAGCAGTGGGTCACGAAGCAATCAGCCCCAGCATTTT	CASSGSRSNQPQHF
NA	NA	TRBV6-5	TRBJ1-1	TGTGCCAGCAGACTCGACCGGGACACTGAAGCTTTCTTT	CASRLDRDTEAFF
NA	NA	TRBV5-1	TRBJ2-1	TGCGCCAGCAGCTTGCCCGCAAATGAGCAGTTCTTC	CASSLPANEQFF
NA	NA	TRBV11-3	TRBJ2-7	TGTGCCAGCAGCTTATCTGGTACGACCTACGAGCAGTACTTC	CASSLSGTTYEQYF
NA	few	TRBV7-6	TRBJ1-6	TGTGCCAGCAGCTTAGGGCCGGGACAACCGGGCGGGAATTCACCCCTCCACTTT	CASSLGPGQPGGNSPLHF
TRBD1	NA	TRBV4-1	TRBJ2-1	TGCGCCAGCAGCCAAGAGGCTGACAGGGGGTATGAGCAGTTCTTC	CASSQEADRGYEQFF
NA	NA	TRBV4-3	TRBJ2-7	TGCGCCAGCAGCCAAGAAAACGTAATGGGCACCTACGAGCAGTACTTC	CASSQENVMGTYEQYF
NA	NA	TRBV5-6	TRBJ1-1	TGTGCCAGCACCGGATGGAGGAGCACTGAAGCTTTCTTT	CASTGWRSTEAFF
NA	NA	TRBV2	TRBJ1-2	TGTGCCAGCGGTGGTAGGGGAATGAGGGGCTACACCTTC	CASGGRGMRGYTF
NA	NA	TRBV7-2	TRBJ2-1	TGTGCCAGCACCTTACTGACAGGTGGGGTTGGAAATGAGCAGTTCTTC	CASTLLTGGVGNEQFF
NA	NA	TRBV7-9	TRBJ1-1	TGTGCCAGCAGCTTTACCGCACAGGGGAACACTGAAGCTTTCTTT	CASSFTAQGNTEAFF
NA	NA	TRBV5-6	TRBJ2-7	TGTGCCAGCAGCCGAGGACAGCTAGGGGACCACGAGCAGTACTTC	CASSRGQLGDHEQYF
NA	NA	TRBV2	TRBJ1-1	TGTGCCAGCAGTGTTCGGTTTGATCCTGAAGCTTTCTTT	CASSVRFDPEAFF